This TCR beta chain appears in the sequencing data of a study of blood T cell repertoires in COVID-19. Study at large: In each case, the material was cDNA or gDNA derived from T cells, B-cell-depleted T cells, or PBMCs.

Sequenced by immunoSEQ multiplex PCR; TCRdb stores in-frame clones only, minus some. Of roughly 200,000 clones listed, about 85% are singletons. Patients in Seattle were enrolled during active infection, then followed longitudinally. CDR3 size: 16 residues. With 2 bases clipped from V and 5 bases from J, the junction kept 7 bases outside the gene matches. Germline-derived CDR1 and CDR2 are ENHRY and SYGVKD. The sequenced material came from peripheral blood. This TCR derives from a person aged 70 to 85 with COVID-19, enrolled during active disease. The gene calls are TRBV10-3 and TRBJ2-3; 10 positions match TRBD2. CDR3 nucleotide sequence: TGTGCCATCAGTGAGCCGGGGGTAGCGGGGGGAGATACGCAGTATTTT. Translating it yields CAISEPGVAGGDTQYF.